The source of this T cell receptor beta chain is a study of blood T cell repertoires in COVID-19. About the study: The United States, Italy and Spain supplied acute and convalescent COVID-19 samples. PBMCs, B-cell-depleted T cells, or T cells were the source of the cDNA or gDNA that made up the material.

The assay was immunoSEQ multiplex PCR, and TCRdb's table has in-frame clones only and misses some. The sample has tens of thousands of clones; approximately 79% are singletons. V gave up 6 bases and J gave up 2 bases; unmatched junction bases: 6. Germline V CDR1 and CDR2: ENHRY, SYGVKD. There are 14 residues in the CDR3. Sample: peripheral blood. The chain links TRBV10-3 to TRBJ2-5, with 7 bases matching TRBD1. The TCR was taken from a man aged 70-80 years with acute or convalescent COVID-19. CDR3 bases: TGTGCCATCAGCCGGACAGGCATACAAGAGACCCAGTACTTC. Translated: CAISRTGIQETQYF.